The T cell receptor (beta chain) under discussion was sequenced for a study of graft-versus-host responses after intestinal transplantation. Irradiated, violet-dye-labeled stimulator cells, 200,000 in number, were plated with 200,000 CFSE-labeled responder cells. Only in-frame clones appear in the TCRdb table, and some are missing; sequencing was by immunoSEQ multiplex PCR. The sample records about 14,000 clones, roughly a third being singletons. From germline, CDR1 is MNHEY and CDR2 SMNVEV (reference sequence). The CDR3 consists of 15 residues. The chain couples TRBV27 to TRBJ2-7; either TRBD1 or TRBD2 may supply D (6 bases each). Material: alloreactive CD8+ T cells from a mixed lymphocyte reaction culture, obtained before intestinal transplant. The subset was: CFSE-low proliferating T cells sorted from approximately 6-day pre-transplant mixed lymphocyte reaction (GvH or HvG direction). The origin of this receptor is a human patient who received an intestinal transplant. CDR3 region: CASGVRGESSYEQYF. CDR3 DNA: TGTGCTAGCGGTGTCAGGGGAGAGAGCTCCTACGAGCAGTACTTC.